Below are 5 T cell receptor beta chains sequenced from a single sample in a study of blood T cell repertoires in COVID-19. Sequenced by immunoSEQ multiplex PCR; TCRdb stores in-frame clones only, minus some. The table lists about 210,000 clones, more than 85% of them singletons. The source material was peripheral blood. All receptors come from a man in his forties with acute or convalescent COVID-19.

CDR3: CASSPGLAGGINEQFF. CDR3 coding DNA: TGCGCCAGCAGCCCGGGACTAGCGGGAGGGATCAATGAGCAGTTCTTC. The rearrangement links TRBV5-1 to TRBJ2-1; the match to TRBD2 covers 16 bases. This CDR3 region has 16 residues. J lost 6 bases, V lost 4 bases, and 4 bases had no gene match. Looked up from germline, CDR1 is SGHRS and CDR2 is YFSETQ.

The chain carries TRBV7-9 and TRBJ1-5, with D possibly matching TRBD1 (5 bases). The CDR3 extends over 14 amino acids. The V end was cut by 1 base, the J end by 4 bases, with 8 bases between. Germline CDR1 SEHNR, CDR2 FQNEAQ (reference sequence). CDR3 nucleotide sequence: TGTGCCAGCAGCTTAGTGGCAGGGAATCAGCCCCAGCATTTT. Translating it yields CASSLVAGNQPQHF. The complete variable domain, with remaining parts taken from reference TRBV7-9 and TRBJ1-5, reads DTGVSQNPRHKITKRGQNVTFRCDPISEHNRLYWYRQTLGQGPEFLTYFQNEAQLEKSRLLSDRFSAERPKGSFSTLEIQRTEQGDSAMYLCASSLVAGNQPQHFGDGTRLSIL.

V is TRBV7-2 and J is TRBJ1-1; D gene unclear. This CDR3 spans 14 amino acids. V was clipped by 1 base and J by 1 base, with 7 bases between them. CDR1 and CDR2 (germline): SGHTA, FQGNSA. CDR3 nucleotide sequence: TGTGCCAGCAGCTTAGAGAGAAGGAACACTGAAGCTTTCTTT. This gives the protein CASSLERRNTEAFF.

The V and J genes are TRBV6-2 or TRBV6-3 and TRBJ2-4; 13 bases agree with TRBD2. V dropped 5 bases and J dropped 0; count of bases not matched to a gene: 10. CDR3 length equals 19 residues. CDR1 is MNHEY, CDR2 SVGEGT, per germline. The CDR3 spells CASSPGGLAGSLAKNIQYF. The CDR3, as DNA: TGTGCCAGCAGTCCGGGGGGACTAGCGGGATCTCTAGCCAAAAACATTCAGTACTTC.

This chain joins TRBV7-7 and TRBJ2-1; 9 positions agree with TRBD1. V was pared by 1 base and J by 2 bases, with 3 bases of the junction left unmatched. The CDR3 sequence is 16 residues long. Germline CDR1 is SSHAT and CDR2 is FNYEAQ (reference sequence). Here the CDR3 reads CASSLDGTGTYNEQFF. For the CDR3, the DNA is TGTGCCAGCAGCTTAGATGGGACAGGGACCTACAATGAGCAGTTCTTC.